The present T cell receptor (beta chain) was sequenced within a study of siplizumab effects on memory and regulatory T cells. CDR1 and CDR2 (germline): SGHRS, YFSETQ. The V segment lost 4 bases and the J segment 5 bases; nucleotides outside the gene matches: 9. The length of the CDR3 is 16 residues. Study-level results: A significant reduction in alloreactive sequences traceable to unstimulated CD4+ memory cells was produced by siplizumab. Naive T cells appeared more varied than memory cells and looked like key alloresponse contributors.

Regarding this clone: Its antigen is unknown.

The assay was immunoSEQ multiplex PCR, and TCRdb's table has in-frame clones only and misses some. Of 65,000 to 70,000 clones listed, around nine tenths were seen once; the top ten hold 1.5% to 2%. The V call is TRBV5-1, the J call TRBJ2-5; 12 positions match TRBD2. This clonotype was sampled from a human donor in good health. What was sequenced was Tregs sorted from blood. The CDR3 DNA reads TGCGCCAGCAGCACTCGACTAGCGGGAGTAATCGAGACCCAGTACTTC. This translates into CASSTRLAGVIETQYF.